The present TCR beta chain was sequenced within a study of cytomegalovirus exposure and HLA in healthy donors. The study sampled nominally healthy donors, though unrecorded immune exposures were likely. CDR3 length: 16 amino acids. Trimming removed 1 base at V and 2 bases at J, with 13 bases between. Looked up from germline, CDR1 is LGHNA and CDR2 is YNFKEQ. Study observations and caveats: The study labeled 150 to 200 TCR beta chains cytomegalovirus-associated. Previous analysis showed most TCR beta V segments were productive about 90% or about 30% of the time.

A word on this clone: Its antigen remains unknown.

The PCR employed 60 Vbeta primers together with 13 Jbeta primers. Clones were read by immunoSEQ multiplex PCR, and TCRdb kept only the in-frame ones, dropping some. The repertoire holds 100,000 to 150,000 clones, with 70% to 85% as singletons. The chain couples TRBV4-2 to TRBJ2-3; maybe TRBD1 (5 bases). What was sequenced was PBMCs. This TCR was sampled from a female donor in good health and CMV-seronegative. The CDR3 region is CASSQGAGINTDTQYF. As DNA, the CDR3 is TGTGCCAGCAGCCAAGGGGCAGGGATAAACACAGATACGCAGTATTTT.